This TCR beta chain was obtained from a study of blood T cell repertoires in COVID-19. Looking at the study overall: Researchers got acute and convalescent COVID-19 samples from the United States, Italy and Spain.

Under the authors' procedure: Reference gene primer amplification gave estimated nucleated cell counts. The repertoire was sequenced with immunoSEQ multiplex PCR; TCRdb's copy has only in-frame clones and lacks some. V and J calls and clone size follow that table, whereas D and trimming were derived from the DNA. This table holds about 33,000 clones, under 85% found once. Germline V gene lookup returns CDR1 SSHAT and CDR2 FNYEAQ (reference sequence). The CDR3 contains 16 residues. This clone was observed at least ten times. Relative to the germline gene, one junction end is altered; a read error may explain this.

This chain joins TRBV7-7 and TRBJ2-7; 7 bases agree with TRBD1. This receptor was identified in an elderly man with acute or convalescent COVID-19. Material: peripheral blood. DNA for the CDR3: TGTGCTAGCAGCTTATTTTCCTACAGGGGAACCTACGAGCAGTACTTC. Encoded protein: CASSLFSYRGTYEQYF.